This entry lists 28 T cell receptor beta chains sequenced from one sample in a study of blood T cell repertoires in COVID-19. Repertoires were generated with immunoSEQ multiplex PCR, while TCRdb's copy carries only in-frame clones and drops some. The repertoire includes 20,000 to 30,000 clones, roughly 94% of them detected once, and about 4% sits in the top ten. The sample comprised peripheral blood. All receptors derive from a woman between 50 and 59 years old with active COVID-19.

The rearrangement links TRBV10-1 to TRBJ1-5; 7 nucleotides line up with TRBD1. Germline CDR1 WNHNN, CDR2 SYGVQD (reference sequence). This CDR3 is 15 amino acids long. Unmatched junction bases numbered 13, after V lost 9 bases and J lost 5 bases. The CDR3 reads CARDLDRVGDQPQHF. The CDR3, as DNA: TGCGCCAGGGACTTAGACAGGGTCGGAGATCAGCCCCAGCATTTT.

This sequence joins TRBV2 and TRBJ1-1, with TRBD1 matching over 8 bases. CDR3 length: 14 residues. V gave up 0 bases and J gave up 6 bases; unmatched junction bases: 3. Germline V gene sequence: CDR1 SNHLY, CDR2 FYNNEI. The CDR3 DNA reads as TGTGCCAGCAGTGAAGCCAGGGGGCTAGCTGAAGCTTTCTTT. Amino acids: CASSEARGLAEAFF.

The chain joins TRBV19 to TRBJ2-7, with TRBD2 as a possible D gene (5 bases). Trimming stripped 3 bases from V and 4 bases from J, with 19 bases between. Germline values: CDR1 LNHDA, CDR2 SQIVND (reference sequence). The CDR3 runs 16 residues. The CDR3: CASSIGGPFMEYEQYF. CDR3 DNA: TGTGCCAGTAGTATCGGCGGGCCGTTTATGGAATACGAGCAGTACTTC.

Only one count was recorded for this clone. The chain has TRBV3-1 (or the pseudogene TRBV3-2) and TRBJ2-7; D is perhaps TRBD2 (6 bases). Trimming removed 4 bases at V and 1 base at J, with 14 bases between. Germline CDR1 reads LGHDT; CDR2 reads YNNKEL (reference sequence). CDR3 size: 15 residues. CDR3 protein: CASSPYVSGSYEQYF. As DNA, the CDR3 is TGTGCCAGCAGCCCCTATGTTAGCGGATCCTACGAGCAGTACTTC.

The chain joins TRBV5-1 to TRBJ1-3, with D unclear. The CDR3 extends over 15 amino acids. The germline V and J ends were trimmed by 0 bases and 6 bases, with 13 bases remaining between them. Germline loops: CDR1 SGHRS, CDR2 YFSETQ. CDR3 bases: TGCGCCAGCAGCTTGGACAGCCTCTCGCCAAACACCATATATTTT. This gives the protein CASSLDSLSPNTIYF.

The chain uses TRBV28 and TRBJ2-7, with D possibly matching TRBD2 (5 bases). This CDR3 has 13 amino acids. The V gene's germline CDR1 is MDHEN and CDR2 SYDVKM. The V end lost 4 bases, the J end lost 3 bases, and 10 bases lay between the germline ends. This chain's CDR3 is CASSWTGSYEQYF. CDR3 nucleotides: TGTGCCAGCAGTTGGACGGGAAGCTACGAGCAGTACTTC.

V gene TRBV6-5 combines with J gene TRBJ1-1; tentatively, D is TRBD1 (5 bases). The CDR3 totals 15 residues. Germline CDR1 is MNHEY and CDR2 is SVGAGI. Trimming left V 7 bases short and J 1 base short, with 16 bases between. CDR3 amino acids: CASIQKGAGNTEAFF. The DNA of the CDR3 is TGTGCCAGCATCCAAAAAGGGGCAGGGAACACTGAAGCTTTCTTT.

The gene calls are TRBV3-1 (or the pseudogene TRBV3-2) and TRBJ1-2; possible D gene TRBD1, 6 bases. The CDR3 is made up of 15 amino acids. V lost 4 bases and J lost 2, with 14 bases in between. CDR1 LGHDT and CDR2 YNNKEL come from the germline V gene (reference sequence). Here the CDR3 reads CASSLSLGGNYGYTF. The CDR3 DNA is TGTGCCAGCAGCCTCTCCTTAGGGGGAAACTATGGCTACACCTTC.

CDR3 nucleotides: TGTGCCAGCAGTGCCATAACAGAGACTAACTATGGCTACACCTTC. Translated, it gives CASSAITETNYGYTF. The chain recombines TRBV27 with TRBJ1-2; no definite D call. This CDR3 spans 15 amino acids. V lost 5 bases, J lost 0 bases, and 13 bases lay in between. The germline V gene encodes CDR1 MNHEY and CDR2 SMNVEV (reference sequence).

To note about this clone: One end of the junction does not line up with germline, which may come from a read error. The J gene is TRBJ2-2, the V gene TRBV29-1, with 8 bases fitting TRBD1. This CDR3 region has 14 residues. The germline V gene has CDR1 SQVTM and CDR2 ANQGSEA. DNA of the CDR3: TGCAGCGTGGAAGACAGGGGGAACACCGGGGAGCTGTTTTTT. Translated, it gives CSVEDRGNTGELFF.

The chain recombines TRBV20-1 with TRBJ1-1; 8 bases fit TRBD1. This CDR3 comprises 11 residues. V shed 6 bases and J 8 bases; nucleotides not matched to a gene: 5. From germline, CDR1 is DFQATT and CDR2 SNEGSKA (reference sequence). CDR3 coding DNA: TGCAGTGCGAGGGACAGGTTAGAAGCTTTCTTT. Its protein product is CSARDRLEAFF.

This clone showed up just once. The rearrangement joins TRBV7-6 to TRBJ2-7; D is perhaps TRBD1 (5 bases). V lost 5 bases and J 2 bases, leaving 19 bases between the germline ends. This CDR3 contains 16 residues. Germline-derived CDR1 and CDR2 are SGHVS and FNYEAQ. The CDR3 loop reads CASSPHRIGFPYEQYV. The CDR3 DNA reads as TGTGCCAGCAGCCCTCACAGGATAGGATTTCCCTACGAGCAGTACGTC.

The chain uses TRBV27 and TRBJ1-2, with 9 bases aligning to TRBD1. The V segment lost 5 bases and the J segment 3 bases; nucleotides outside the gene matches: 10. CDR1 is MNHEY, CDR2 SMNVEV, per germline (reference sequence). This CDR3 region has 16 residues. The CDR3 protein is CASSKRNRGRDYGYTF. The CDR3 nucleotides are TGTGCCAGCAGTAAACGAAACAGGGGGCGCGACTATGGCTACACCTTC.

The chain links TRBV14 to TRBJ1-3, with a tentative D call TRBD1 (5 bases). Trimming removed 3 bases from V and 4 bases from J, with 19 bases in between. The CDR3 spans 17 residues. CDR1 and CDR2 (germline): SGHDN, FVKESK. The CDR3 DNA sequence: TGTGCCAGCAGCCAGAACGGGGGAAGCAGGCTCGGAAACACCATATATTTT. This gives the protein CASSQNGGSRLGNTIYF.

The V gene is TRBV28, the J gene TRBJ2-1; 11 bases map to TRBD2. Germline V gene sequence: CDR1 MDHEN, CDR2 SYDVKM. J was trimmed by 7 bases and V by 3 bases; bases with no gene match: 26. The CDR3 extends over 22 amino acids. CDR3 residues: CASSLWGAGTGKTSGRLNEQFF. Written as DNA, the CDR3 is TGTGCCAGCAGTTTGTGGGGGGCCGGGACAGGGAAAACTAGCGGGAGATTGAATGAGCAGTTCTTC.

V usage is TRBV7-8 and J usage is TRBJ2-4, with D perhaps matching TRBD1 (6 bases). This CDR3 has 17 residues. The V end lost 5 bases, the J end lost 0 bases, and 17 bases lay between the germline ends. Germline CDR1 reads SGHVS; CDR2 reads FQNEAQ. The CDR3 here is CASSLSRGHGAKNIQYF. Written as DNA, the CDR3 is TGTGCCAGCAGCCTTTCCAGGGGTCATGGAGCCAAAAACATTCAGTACTTC.

This clone occurred a few times. DNA of the CDR3: TGTGCCAGCAGCCAAGGACTAGCCGTTGAGAATGAGCAGTTCTTC. The encoded protein is CASSQGLAVENEQFF. V usage is TRBV14 and J usage is TRBJ2-1; 7 bases fit TRBD2. Per germline, CDR1 SGHDN and CDR2 FVKESK. This CDR3 spans 15 amino acids. V was pared by 1 base and J by 7 bases, with 7 bases of the junction left unmatched.

The chain couples TRBV5-1 to TRBJ2-3; D unresolved. There are 14 residues in the CDR3. Trimming shortened V by 4 bases and J by 0 bases, and 9 bases separated the two germline ends. The germline V gene encodes CDR1 SGHRS and CDR2 YFSETQ. The CDR3 here is CASSPIASTDTQYF. As DNA, the CDR3 is TGCGCCAGCAGCCCTATCGCCAGCACAGATACGCAGTATTTT.

The chain has TRBV3-1 (or the pseudogene TRBV3-2) and TRBJ2-3; 11 nucleotides match TRBD2. Losses at the gene ends were 3 bases for V and 1 base for J; bases not matched to a gene: 15. The V gene's germline CDR1 is LGHDT and CDR2 YNNKEL (reference sequence). This CDR3 contains 20 residues. The CDR3 coding sequence is TGTGCCAGCAGCCAGACGACTTGGACTAGCGGGCCCCACGGCACAGATACGCAGTATTTT. Protein: CASSQTTWTSGPHGTDTQYF.

This sequence joins TRBV28 and TRBJ2-7; TRBD1 matches at 8 bases. The CDR3 extends over 15 amino acids. CDR1 is MDHEN and CDR2 is SYDVKM in the germline V gene. The V and J ends lost 3 bases and 2 bases, in that order; junction bases with no gene match: 6. CDR3 DNA sequence: TGTGCCAGCAGTTTCCGACAGGGGTTGGCCTACGAGCAGTACTTC. This codes for CASSFRQGLAYEQYF.

The V and J genes are TRBV12-3 or TRBV12-4 and TRBJ2-1; 9 bases align to TRBD1. Germline trimming cut 8 bases from V and 7 bases from J; bases unmatched to any gene: 6. The CDR3 is 13 amino acids. The CDR3, as DNA: TGTGCCAGCCGACAGGGGGATATGAATGAGCAGTTCTTC. Translated, it gives CASRQGDMNEQFF.

The chain carries TRBV13 and TRBJ1-1, with a tentative D call TRBD1 (6 bases). Germline CDR1 reads PRHDT; CDR2 reads FYEKMQ (reference sequence). Trimming stripped 3 bases from V and 4 bases from J, with 15 bases between. CDR3 length: 15 amino acids. CDR3: CASSFFGGEGTEAFF. The CDR3 region has the DNA TGTGCCAGCAGCTTTTTTGGGGGCGAAGGCACTGAAGCTTTCTTT.

The chain uses TRBV10-3 and TRBJ2-3; the match to TRBD2 covers 7 bases. The CDR3 has 19 residues. The V gene end was trimmed by 0 bases and the J gene end by 2 bases; junction bases not matched to a gene: 14. Germline V gene sequence: CDR1 ENHRY, CDR2 SYGVKD. This chain's CDR3 is CAISESTDVGREYTDTQYF. The CDR3 region has the DNA TGTGCCATCAGTGAGTCGACTGACGTGGGGCGGGAGTACACAGATACGCAGTATTTT.

The genes are TRBV5-4 and TRBJ2-5; D unresolved. Germline lookup yields CDR1 SGHNT and CDR2 YYREEE (reference sequence). The CDR3 extends over 13 amino acids. The ends were cut back, 4 bases at V and 1 base at J, with 8 bases in the middle. CDR3 sequence (DNA): TGTGCCAGCAGCCTGAGCATCCAAGAGACCCAGTACTTC. This encodes CASSLSIQETQYF.

Only a few counts were recorded for this clone. The chain joins TRBV18 to TRBJ1-1; the match to TRBD1 covers 9 bases. There are 18 residues in the CDR3. The germline CDR1 and CDR2 sequences are KGHSH and LQKENI. V lost 0 bases to trimming and J lost 0 bases; unmatched junction nucleotides: 8. CDR3 protein: CASSPPQGTGILNTEAFF. The CDR3 DNA follows: TGTGCCAGCTCACCACCTCAAGGGACAGGGATCTTGAACACTGAAGCTTTCTTT.

The chain links TRBV11-3 to TRBJ2-3; TRBD2 aligns across 15 bases. Unmatched junction bases numbered 2, after V lost 3 bases and J lost 4 bases. Germline lookup yields CDR1 SGHNT and CDR2 YENEEA. The CDR3 runs 16 residues. The CDR3 protein is CASSFRTSGGADTQYF. The CDR3 region has the DNA TGTGCCAGCAGCTTCCGGACTAGCGGGGGGGCAGATACGCAGTATTTT. Drawing the rest from reference TRBV11-3 and TRBJ2-3, the complete variable domain is EAGVVQSPRYKIIEKKQPVAFWCNPISGHNTLYWYLQNLGQGPELLIRYENEEAVDDSQLPKDRFSAERLKGVDSTLKIQPAELGDSAVYLCASSFRTSGGADTQYFGPGTRLTVL.

V gene TRBV27 combines with J gene TRBJ2-7; D is unresolved. CDR3 length equals 13 residues. V was cut by 5 bases and J by 4 bases, with 12 bases left in between. Germline V lookup: CDR1 MNHEY, CDR2 SMNVEV (reference sequence). Here the CDR3 DNA reads TGTGCCAGCAGTCCCCCCTACGGGTACGAGCAGTACTTC. This codes for CASSPPYGYEQYF.

This chain uses TRBV28 with TRBJ2-5; D remains unclear. Trimming took off 5 bases at V and 5 bases at J, with 12 bases between the two ends. This CDR3 is 13 amino acids long. Germline assignment: CDR1 MDHEN and CDR2 SYDVKM. CDR3 in amino acids: CASSVRLEETQYF. The CDR3 DNA follows: TGTGCCAGCAGTGTTCGGTTAGAGGAGACCCAGTACTTC.